This T cell receptor (beta chain) was captured by sequencing in a study of cytomegalovirus exposure and HLA in healthy donors (dated by TCRdb to the late 2010s). Looking at the study overall: An earlier analysis of roughly 500 of the donors reported 250 to 300 Gb of sequence data and 100 million to 130 million unique TCR beta sequences from roughly 200 million T cells. To predict cytomegalovirus infection status, the study brought together high-throughput TCR immunosequencing, statistical association of individual TCRs with disease status, and machine learning. An earlier analysis of around 580 of the donors used high-throughput TCR beta sequencing to judge whether each TCR beta V gene segment behaved as functional or pseudogenic. In the later analysis, no new phenotypic data were used to find candidate immune exposures; instead, reliance was placed on TCR beta sequences and their occurrence across donors. Every repertoire in the discovery cohort had been generated on one and the same sequencing platform. A later analysis re-analyzed previously published TCR beta repertoires from hundreds of donors and added high-resolution HLA genotyping to study TCR occurrence patterns. Among the approximately 420 genotyped donors, about 85% belonged to the genetic ancestry cluster associated with self-reported Caucasian donors. The study aimed to test whether signatures of past pathogen exposure could be identified by cataloging public T cell receptors. The number of typed donors differed by locus: about 620-630 for A, B, C, DRB1 and DQB1; some 500 for DQA1; 606 for DPA1; and 400 to 480 for DPB1. HLA typing covered class I and class II loci at four-digit resolution. A handful of DR-DQ haplotypes were handled as single units for association and clustering because linkage in the cohort was strong. Across 398 genotyped donors of the cohort, an average of about 240,000 unique TCR beta nucleotide sequences per donor were sequenced, and roughly a sixth of those sequences were non-productive. In a later genetic analysis, genome-wide SNP genotypes for 398 of the 666 donors were used, and that subset was treated as a discovery cohort. The study profiled the T cell repertoires of 500 to 800 subjects by immunosequencing and related them to cytomegalovirus serostatus. Approximately 300 gigabases of sequencing data and roughly 81 million unique TCR sequences made up an early release that covered nearly 650 HLA-typed donors. Besides the first cohort of 500 to 700 subjects, a separate validation cohort made up of 120 or so different subjects was used. Donor age, sex, ethnicity and CMV serostatus were collected together with the repertoire data. Summary of the overall study and its limitations: Specific HLA alleles were associated with 15,000 to 20,000 TCR beta sequences at a false discovery rate of 0.05 in a later analysis. Broadly in line with IMGT annotations, most TCR beta V segments showed up in productive rearrangements about 90% or about 30% of the time in an earlier analysis of around 550 of the donors. Because counts were too low, roughly 16 rarely observed V segments, including chromosome 9 orphons, were left out of the earlier analysis of 500 to 750 of the donors. This cohort had only TCR beta chains sequenced, and the lack of alpha or paired-chain data limited which features could be detected. The study gave a list of some 150 TCR beta chains associated with cytomegalovirus. In a later analysis, the rate of TCR association differed among HLA loci, with DRB1 alleles having the most associated TCRs and HLA-C alleles having the fewest. Most TCR sequences were seen in very few donors, while some public TCRs were found in many individuals. A further reported finding was that TCR beta sequences accurately predicted the HLA-A and HLA-B alleles for most subjects in the first cohort. The sequencing pipeline was judged likely to have produced a cluster of highly shared sequence variants as a technical artifact. In vitro tests confirmed that a few of the cytomegalovirus-associated TCR beta chains recognize cytomegalovirus antigens. The classifier was reported to diagnose cytomegalovirus status with high specificity and sensitivity in both the original cohort and the validation cohort. Several of the top co-occurrence clusters appeared to be linked to parvovirus B19, influenza, CMV and Epstein-Barr virus, according to a later analysis. An association between a missense DCLRE1C variant and V-gene and J-gene trimming of TCR beta chains was found in a later genetic analysis and replicated in an independent cohort. In a later analysis, HLA-associated TCR beta chains were found to be more clonally expanded and to have lower generation probabilities than equally common non-associated chains. Because HLA typing was unavailable for some donors at each locus, only the typed subset was used in association tests. The authors suggested that the approach could potentially be extended to other disease states and immunological phenotypes. In a later analysis, most CMV-associated TCR beta chains were found to appear HLA-restricted, with HLA associations seemingly driven largely by CMV exposure. Linkage disequilibrium might explain the correlated functional status among segregating V segments, but an unknown experimental factor could not be excluded. In a later genetic analysis, fewer N-insertions in productive TCRs were reported among donors in an Asian-associated ancestry cluster than the roughly 700-donor mean. Immune exposure information for the cohort was limited to CMV serostatus. The presence/absence analyses assumed that sequencing depth was roughly uniform across donors, and that assumption may not be true. Some IMGT-functional V segments, including TRBV6-2 and TRBV6-3, could not be told apart with the 87-base-pair reads, so those segments were excluded. When HLA alleles, especially DR and DQ, strongly co-occurred, attributing TCR associations to individual alleles was difficult.

V sheds 7 bases and J sheds 7 bases, leaving 21 bases between their ends. Reading the germline V gene gives CDR1 MNHEY and CDR2 SVGAGI. Inclusive of the bounding cysteine and phenylalanine, the CDR3 is 15 residues long. Just the 45-base CDR3 DNA is kept, in frame starting at base 1. The cohort was made up of 500 to 800 healthy bone marrow donors. All cohort members were sampled while nominally healthy, although unrecorded immune exposures were likely present. The donor tested CMV seronegative, placing the donor among the 300 to 450 seronegative members of the cohort. Every donor gave a peripheral blood sample, and the peripheral blood mononuclear cells from that sample were used for TCR beta sequencing. The Qiagen DNeasy Blood Extraction Kit was used to extract genomic DNA from the blood cell samples. Receptor libraries were prepared by the immunoSEQ multiplex PCR assay. For the multiplex PCR, a mixture combining 60 forward primers for TCR Vbeta segments and 13 reverse primers for TCR Jbeta segments was used. A multiplex PCR assay on genomic DNA amplified the CDR3 region of rearranged TCR beta genes. Amplified TCR beta libraries were sequenced as 87-base-pair reads on the Illumina HiSeq System. The paper's processing steps were these. Across the 500 to 700 repertoires, a later analysis counted 80 million or so unique TCR beta chains, approximately 12 million of which were shared by at least two donors. Raw reads were error-corrected and collapsed into unique sequences with a nearest-neighbor algorithm that merged closely related sequences to remove PCR and sequencing errors. To assign V, D and J gene segments, CDR3 sequences were aligned to IMGT reference sequences. For a sequence to be retained, at least a six-nucleotide match to both a V gene segment and a J gene segment was required. Rearrangements were called productive when the CDR3 lacked stop codons and stayed in frame with V and J; all others were non-productive. Following IMGT convention, CDR3 was defined as the stretch from the second conserved V-encoded cysteine up to the conserved J-encoded phenylalanine. The earlier analysis of about 620 of the donors excluded sequences that lacked an unambiguous match to a single V gene segment. In an earlier analysis of several hundred of the donors, V segments were called functional above 56.7% productive rearrangements and were called segregating when the between-donor standard deviation exceeded 5%. To diagnose cytomegalovirus status from the catalog of TCR beta chain sequences, a statistical classification framework was built. A later analysis assigned V and J genes by comparing TCR nucleotide sequences with IMGT/GENE-DB human TR gene sequences. Using the TCRdist pipeline, a later analysis assigned CDR3 sequences along with most-parsimonious VDJ recombination scenarios. In a later analysis, each TCR beta chain was defined by its CDR3 amino acid sequence together with its V-gene family, and reads without a unique V-gene family were excluded. A later analysis removed 550 to 700 highly shared, low-generation-probability nucleotide sequences to deal with suspected cross-contamination and a sequencing artifact. In a later analysis, a clonal expansion index was calculated for each public chain from normalized within-repertoire ranks of inferred template counts. In a later analysis, generation probabilities were computed using a VDJ recombination model fitted to out-of-frame rearrangements, and the results were checked against IGoR. Hypergeometric tests were used in a later analysis to score TCR-TCR, TCR-HLA and TCR-CMV co-occurrence, with a repertoire-size bias correction applied to the TCR pairs. To estimate false discovery rates, a later analysis permuted the HLA or CMV assignments 20 times. A later analysis grouped co-occurring TCRs with DBSCAN, adding TCRdist sequence similarity when clustering within HLA-allele-positive subsets. Repertoires with fewer than 30,000 or more than 120,000 public chains were left out of co-occurrence clustering, as were a handful of repertoires with anomalous nucleotide sharing. TCRdb took this table from immuneACCESS and kept in-frame rearrangements with V and J called. Such tables lack part of the clones; where checked against another copy, unresolved V genes explain under half of the gap, and the rest is unexplained. The V and J calls and clone size were taken over from that table, and D and trimming were inferred from the DNA. The sample table shows around 140,000 clones, and roughly 73% are seen once. The ten largest clones represent 0.85% to 1.4% of the sample.

This clone was seen only once. Its recognized antigen is unknown. No much larger clonotype is one base removed from it; base qualities were not supplied. The sample comprised PBMCs. This clonotype originated in a male donor in good health and CMV-seronegative. The chain couples TRBV6-5 to TRBJ2-3; tentative D gene TRBD1, with 5 bases matching. The CDR3 here reads CASTTTDSGGYTQYF. The sequence in DNA is TGTGCCAGCACCACCACCGACAGTGGCGGCTATACGCAGTATTTT.